This T cell receptor beta chain is from a study of blood T cell repertoires in COVID-19. Whole-study context: COVID-19 samples from acute and convalescent phases originated in the United States, Italy and Spain. T cells, B-cell-depleted T cells, or PBMCs provided the cDNA or gDNA that served as material.

Per the authors' pipeline: Amplifying reference gene primers gave estimates of nucleated cell counts. Sequencing was performed with immunoSEQ multiplex PCR; in TCRdb, only in-frame clones are kept and a portion is missing. The V and J calls and clone size are taken from that table; D and trimming were inferred from the DNA. The repertoire holds hundreds of thousands of clones, around 87% seen once, with around 4% in the top ten. The CDR3 is 15 residues long. The germline V gene encodes CDR1 SGHTA and CDR2 FQGNSA. Trimming pared 9 bases from V and 0 bases from J, leaving 17 bases between. The chain has TRBV7-2 and TRBJ1-1; a weak D match, TRBD1 (5 bases). This TCR was recovered from a woman aged 45 to 65 with active or convalescent COVID-19. The sequenced sample consisted of peripheral blood. CDR3 bases: TGTGCCAGTTCTTATCAGGGCCCGATGAACACTGAAGCTTTCTTT. Translating it yields CASSYQGPMNTEAFF.